This section outlines one T cell receptor (beta chain) sequence together with its context. Produced via immunoSEQ multiplex PCR; TCRdb's table is partial and in-frame only. Among approximately 90,000 clones listed, 94% were seen once. The V gene lost 8 bases and the J gene lost 1 base, with 8 bases spanning the gap. The CDR3 is made up of 12 amino acids. The germline V gene encodes CDR1 MNHEY and CDR2 SMNVEV (reference sequence). This record belongs to a study of T cell changes during pregnancy in multiple sclerosis. This specimen consisted of peripheral blood, obtained in the third trimester of pregnancy. This TCR was recovered from a female donor with multiple sclerosis, enrolled in a pregnancy study. The chain employs TRBV27 and TRBJ1-1, with D unresolved. In nucleotides, the CDR3 is TGTGCCAGCTGCGATCGGAACACTGAAGCTTTCTTT. Its translation: CASCDRNTEAFF.